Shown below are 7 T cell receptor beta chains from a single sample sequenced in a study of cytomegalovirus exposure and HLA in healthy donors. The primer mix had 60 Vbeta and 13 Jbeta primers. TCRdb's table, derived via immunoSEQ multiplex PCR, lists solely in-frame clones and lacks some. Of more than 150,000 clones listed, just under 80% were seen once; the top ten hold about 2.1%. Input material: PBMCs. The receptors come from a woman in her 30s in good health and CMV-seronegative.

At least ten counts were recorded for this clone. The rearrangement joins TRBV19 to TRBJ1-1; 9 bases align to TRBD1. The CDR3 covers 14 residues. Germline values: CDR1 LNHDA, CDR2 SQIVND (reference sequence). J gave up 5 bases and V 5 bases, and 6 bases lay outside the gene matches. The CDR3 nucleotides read TGTGCCAGTAGTCCCCGACAGGGGGAAACTGAAGCTTTCTTT. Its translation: CASSPRQGETEAFF.

This CDR3 reads CASSSRDRVFLGETQYF. In DNA, the CDR3 is TGTGCCAGCAGCTCCCGGGACAGGGTCTTTTTAGGAGAGACCCAGTACTTC. The chain combines TRBV5-6 with TRBJ2-5; 9 bases align to TRBD1. The CDR3 totals 17 residues. V shed 3 bases, J shed 4 bases, and the junction held 13 bases outside the gene matches. Per germline, CDR1 SGHDT and CDR2 YYEEEE.

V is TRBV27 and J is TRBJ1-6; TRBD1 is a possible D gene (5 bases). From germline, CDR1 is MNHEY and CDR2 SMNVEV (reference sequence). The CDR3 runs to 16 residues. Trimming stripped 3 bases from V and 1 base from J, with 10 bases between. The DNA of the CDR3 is TGTGCCAGCAGTTTTGGCAGGGAATCCTATAATTCACCCCTCCACTTT. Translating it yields CASSFGRESYNSPLHF.

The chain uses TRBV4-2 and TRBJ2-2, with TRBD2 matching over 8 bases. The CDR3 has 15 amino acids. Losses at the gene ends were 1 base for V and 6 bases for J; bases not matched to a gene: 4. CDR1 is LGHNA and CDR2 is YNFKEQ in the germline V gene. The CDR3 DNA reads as TGTGCCAGCAGCCAAGTCGGGGGGGCCTCCGGGGAGCTGTTTTTT. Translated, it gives CASSQVGGASGELFF.

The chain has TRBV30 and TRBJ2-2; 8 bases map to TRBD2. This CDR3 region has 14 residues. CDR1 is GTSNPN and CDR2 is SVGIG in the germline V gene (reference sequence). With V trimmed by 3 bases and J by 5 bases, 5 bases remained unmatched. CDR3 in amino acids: CAWRRTSWTGELFF. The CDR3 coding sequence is TGTGCCTGGAGGCGGACTAGCTGGACCGGGGAGCTGTTTTTT.

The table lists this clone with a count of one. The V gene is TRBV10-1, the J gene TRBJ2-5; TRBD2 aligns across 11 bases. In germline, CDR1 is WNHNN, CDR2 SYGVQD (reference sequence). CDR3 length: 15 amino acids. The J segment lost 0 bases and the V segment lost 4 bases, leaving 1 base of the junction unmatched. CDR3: CASSGLAGNQETQYF. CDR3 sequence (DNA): TGCGCCAGCAGTGGACTAGCGGGGAACCAAGAGACCCAGTACTTC.

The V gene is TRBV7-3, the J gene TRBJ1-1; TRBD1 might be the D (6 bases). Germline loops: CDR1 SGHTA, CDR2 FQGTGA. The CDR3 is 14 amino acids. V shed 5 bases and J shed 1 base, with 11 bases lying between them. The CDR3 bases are TGTGCCAGCAGCCGCCCACAGGGGAACACTGAAGCTTTCTTT. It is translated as CASSRPQGNTEAFF. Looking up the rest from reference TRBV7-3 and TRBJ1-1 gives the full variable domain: GAGVSQTPSNKVTEKGKYVELRCDPISGHTALYWYRQSLGQGPEFLIYFQGTGAADDSGLPNDRFFAVRPEGSVSTLKIQRTERGDSAVYLCASSRPQGNTEAFFGQGTRLTVV.